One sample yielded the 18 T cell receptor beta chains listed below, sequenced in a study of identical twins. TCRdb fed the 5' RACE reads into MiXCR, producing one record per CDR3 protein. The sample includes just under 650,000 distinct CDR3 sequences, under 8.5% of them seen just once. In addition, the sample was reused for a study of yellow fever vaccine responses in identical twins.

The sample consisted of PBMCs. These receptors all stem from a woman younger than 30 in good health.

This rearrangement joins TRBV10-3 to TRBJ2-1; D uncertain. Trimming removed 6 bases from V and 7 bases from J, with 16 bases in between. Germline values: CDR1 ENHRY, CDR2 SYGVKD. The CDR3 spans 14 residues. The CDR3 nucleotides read TGTGCCATCAGAGTTGAGTGGTTGGGGAATGAGCAGTTCTTC. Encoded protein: CAIRVEWLGNEQFF.

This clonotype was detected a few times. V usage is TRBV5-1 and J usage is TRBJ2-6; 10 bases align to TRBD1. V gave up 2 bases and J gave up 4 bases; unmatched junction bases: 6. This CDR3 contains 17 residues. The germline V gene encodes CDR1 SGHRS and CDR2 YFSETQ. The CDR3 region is CASSLRTGGAGANVLTF. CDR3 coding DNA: TGCGCCAGCAGCTTACGGACAGGGGGAGCCGGGGCCAACGTCCTGACTTTC.

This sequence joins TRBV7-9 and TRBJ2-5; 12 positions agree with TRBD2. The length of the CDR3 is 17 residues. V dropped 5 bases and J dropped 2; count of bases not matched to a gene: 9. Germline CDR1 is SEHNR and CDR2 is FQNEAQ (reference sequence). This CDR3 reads CASSPGGLAGKQETQYF. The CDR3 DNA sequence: TGTGCCAGCAGCCCTGGAGGACTAGCGGGGAAACAAGAGACCCAGTACTTC.

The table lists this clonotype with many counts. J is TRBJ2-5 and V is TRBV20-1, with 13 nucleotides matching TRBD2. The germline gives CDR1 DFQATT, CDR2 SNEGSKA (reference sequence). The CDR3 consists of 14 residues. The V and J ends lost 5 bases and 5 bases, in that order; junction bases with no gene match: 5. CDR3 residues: CSARTSGGRETQYF. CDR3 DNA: TGCAGTGCTCGGACTAGCGGGGGTCGGGAGACCCAGTACTTC.

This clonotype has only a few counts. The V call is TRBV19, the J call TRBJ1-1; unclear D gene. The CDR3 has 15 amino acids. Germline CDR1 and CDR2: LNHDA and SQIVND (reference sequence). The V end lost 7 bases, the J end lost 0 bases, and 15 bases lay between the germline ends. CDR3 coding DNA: TGTGCCAGTACTCGTGGAGTGAGTGTGAACACTGAAGCTTTCTTT. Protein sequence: CASTRGVSVNTEAFF.

The CDR3 is CASSPNDRGIGDTQYF. The DNA for the CDR3 is TGTGCCAGCAGCCCGAACGACAGGGGGATAGGTGATACGCAGTATTTT. The chain combines TRBV11-2 with TRBJ2-3; 9 nucleotides agree with TRBD1. V trimming: 5 bases; J trimming: 6 bases; junction bases outside the gene matches: 12. CDR3 size: 16 residues. The germline V gene has CDR1 SGHAT and CDR2 FQNNGV.

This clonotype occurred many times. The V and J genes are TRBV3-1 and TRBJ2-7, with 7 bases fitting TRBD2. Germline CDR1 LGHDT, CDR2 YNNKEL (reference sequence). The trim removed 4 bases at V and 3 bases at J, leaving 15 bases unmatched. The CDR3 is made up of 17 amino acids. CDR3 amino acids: CASSPVNAAGASYEQYF. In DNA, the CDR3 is TGTGCCAGCAGCCCCGTCAATGCGGCGGGAGCAAGCTACGAGCAGTACTTC.

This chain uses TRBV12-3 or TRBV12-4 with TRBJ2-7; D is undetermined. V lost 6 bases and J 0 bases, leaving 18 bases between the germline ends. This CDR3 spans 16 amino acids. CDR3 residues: CASSLPPYMSSYEQYV. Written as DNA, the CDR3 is TGTGCCAGCAGCCTACCCCCCTATATGAGCTCCTACGAGCAGTACGTC.

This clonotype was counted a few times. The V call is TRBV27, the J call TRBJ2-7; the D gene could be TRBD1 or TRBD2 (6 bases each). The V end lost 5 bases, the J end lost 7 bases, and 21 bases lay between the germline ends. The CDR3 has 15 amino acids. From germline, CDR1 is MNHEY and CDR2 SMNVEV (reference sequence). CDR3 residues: CASSPGPGAPLEQYV. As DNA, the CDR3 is TGTGCCAGCAGTCCGGGTCCGGGGGCCCCACTTGAGCAGTACGTC.

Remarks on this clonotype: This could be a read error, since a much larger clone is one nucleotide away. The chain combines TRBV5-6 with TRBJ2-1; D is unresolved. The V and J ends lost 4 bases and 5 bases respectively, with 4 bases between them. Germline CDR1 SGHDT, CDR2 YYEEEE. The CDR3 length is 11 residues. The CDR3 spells CASSHNNEQFF. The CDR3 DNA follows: TGTGCCAGCAGCCACAACAATGAGCAGTTCTTC.

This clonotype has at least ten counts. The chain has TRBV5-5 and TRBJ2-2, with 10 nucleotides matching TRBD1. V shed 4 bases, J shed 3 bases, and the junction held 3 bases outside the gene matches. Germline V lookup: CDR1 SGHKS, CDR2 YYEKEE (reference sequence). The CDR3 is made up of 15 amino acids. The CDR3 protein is CASSRQGADTGELFF. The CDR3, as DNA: TGTGCCAGCAGCCGACAGGGGGCAGACACCGGGGAGCTGTTTTTT.

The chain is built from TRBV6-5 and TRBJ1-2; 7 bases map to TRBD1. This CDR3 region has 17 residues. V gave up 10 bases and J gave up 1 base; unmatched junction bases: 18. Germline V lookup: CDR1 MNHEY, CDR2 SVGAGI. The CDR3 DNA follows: TGTGCCACCGGTTATCCTCTATTGGGACAGCTTAACTATGGCTACACCTTC. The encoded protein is CATGYPLLGQLNYGYTF.

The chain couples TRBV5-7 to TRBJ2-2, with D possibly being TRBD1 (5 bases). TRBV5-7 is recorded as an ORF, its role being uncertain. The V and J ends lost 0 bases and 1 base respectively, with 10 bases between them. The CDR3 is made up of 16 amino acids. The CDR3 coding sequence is TGTGCCAGCAGCTTGGGTGGACATTTGAACACCGGGGAGCTGTTTTTT. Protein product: CASSLGGHLNTGELFF.

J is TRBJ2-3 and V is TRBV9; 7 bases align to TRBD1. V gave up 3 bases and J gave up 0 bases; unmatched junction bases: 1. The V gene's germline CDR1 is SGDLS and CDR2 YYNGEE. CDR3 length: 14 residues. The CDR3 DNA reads TGTGCCAGCAGCGCCAGGGGGAGCACAGATACGCAGTATTTT. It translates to CASSARGSTDTQYF.

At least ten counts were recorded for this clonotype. The CDR3 region is CASRVQDSGQPQHF. Here the CDR3 DNA reads TGTGCCAGCAGGGTACAGGATTCTGGTCAGCCCCAGCATTTT. This rearrangement joins TRBV12-3 or TRBV12-4 to TRBJ1-5; weak D call: TRBD1 (5 bases). V was cut by 6 bases and J by 6 bases, with 15 bases left in between. There are 14 residues in the CDR3.

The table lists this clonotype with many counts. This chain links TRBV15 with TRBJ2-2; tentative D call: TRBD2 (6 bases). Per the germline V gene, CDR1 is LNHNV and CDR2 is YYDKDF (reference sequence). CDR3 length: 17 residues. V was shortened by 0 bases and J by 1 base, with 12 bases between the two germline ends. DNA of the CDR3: TGTGCCACCAGCAGAGATCGTGCTAGCGAGAACACCGGGGAGCTGTTTTTT. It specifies CATSRDRASENTGELFF.

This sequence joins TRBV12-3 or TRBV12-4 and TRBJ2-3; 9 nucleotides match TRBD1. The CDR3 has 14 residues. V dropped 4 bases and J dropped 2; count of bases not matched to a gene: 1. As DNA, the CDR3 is TGTGCCAGCAGTTGGGACAGGGACACAGATACGCAGTATTTT. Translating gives CASSWDRDTDTQYF.

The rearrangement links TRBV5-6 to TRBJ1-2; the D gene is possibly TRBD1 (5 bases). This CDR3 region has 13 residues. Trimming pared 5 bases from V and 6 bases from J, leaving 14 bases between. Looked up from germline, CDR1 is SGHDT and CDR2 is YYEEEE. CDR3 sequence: CASRLQGTDGYTF. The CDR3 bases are TGTGCCAGCAGGTTGCAGGGTACCGATGGCTACACCTTC.